Here is one T cell receptor beta chain with its context. This receptor's antigen is unknown. Base qualities are missing; no much larger clone stands one base away. V is shortened by 0 bases, J by 6 bases, and the region joining them spans 3 bases. The CDR3 starts with the cysteine, ends with the phenylalanine, and has 11 residues. Only the CDR3 DNA is retained, 33 bases long and in frame from the first base. The germline V gene (reference sequence) sets CDR1 to MNHEY and CDR2 to SMNVEV. Libraries were constructed by the immunoSEQ multiplex PCR assay. Each sample had around 100,000 TCR templates assayed by the deep sequencing platform. Genomic DNA extracted from sorted T cells was used for TCRbeta CDR3 sequencing. On the authors' methods: The R programming language was used for clonal analysis of the TCRbeta CDR3 data. Alloreactive CD4+ and CD8+ clones were identified by comparing unstimulated samples to CFSE-low samples taken after the reaction. Alloreactive CD4+ clones were assigned to regulatory or non-regulatory origin by matching sequences to sorted unstimulated Treg and non-Treg repertoires. Drawn from immuneACCESS, this table holds only the in-frame rearrangements with V and J called that TCRdb kept. Clones are partly lost; checked studies trace under half to an unresolved V gene and leave the rest unexplained. V and J calls and clone size are copied from that table; D and trimming were computed from the DNA. This sample comprises 85,000 to 90,000 clones, about nine tenths of them detected only once. About 15% of the sample is in the top ten clones.

The sample comes from a study of siplizumab effects on memory and regulatory T cells (dated by TCRdb to about 2019). A note on the overall study: The study looked at the effect of siplizumab, an anti-CD2 antibody, on alloreactive T-cell subsets in allogeneic mixed lymphocyte reactions made from human PBMCs.

TCRbeta CDR3 sequencing was performed on sorted unstimulated T cells and on proliferating T cells recovered from mixed lymphocyte reactions. Fresh whole blood from ten HLA-typed healthy donors served as the source for isolating PBMCs. The study at large found these results: Among mappable alloreactive CD4+ clones, an average Treg-derived fraction of almost 70% was observed with siplizumab, compared with 26.9% in control reactions. Siplizumab significantly reduced the cumulative frequency of alloreactive sequences traceable to unstimulated CD4+ memory T cells. The suppressive function of proliferating Tregs from siplizumab cultures was not functionally confirmed. Compared with memory T cells, unstimulated naive T cells appeared more diverse, and naive cells seemed to make a substantial contribution to the alloresponse. Because sequences below about 10^-5 frequency were poorly captured, only a minor fraction of alloreactive clones could be mapped to unstimulated subsets. Roughly 80-95% of proliferating CD4+ or CD8+ clones could not be assigned a naive or memory phenotype.

The receptor was isolated from a human donor in good health. The rearrangement joined TRBV27 to TRBJ2-7, with the D gene not clear enough to name. Source material: CD4+ T cells sorted from blood. The DNA sequence is as follows: TGTGCCAGCAGTTTATCGGGCGAGCAGTACTTC. Translated, it gives CASSLSGEQYF.